This is a list of T cell receptor beta chains from one sample in a study of CD8+CD57+ T cells in acquired aplastic anemia. TCRdb analysed the reads with MiXCR anew, one entry per CDR3 protein. The sample carries some 120,000 distinct CDR3 sequences, 50% to 70% recorded once. Specimen: sorted CD4+, CD8+, or CD8+CD57+ T cells (not recorded which) from PBMCs. These receptors were collected from a human donor with aplastic anemia. Each CDR3 is given with its conserved first and last residue. D genes are given only for firm matches. Part of the rows lack a size; the others show once, few, many or a class for expanded clones.

size	D	V	J	CDR3	DNA
-	-	TRBV7-9	TRBJ2-1	CASSSYLSSYNEQFF	TGTGCCAGCAGCTCCTACCTGAGCTCCTACAATGAGCAGTTCTTC
-	-	TRBV2	TRBJ1-6	CASSELGVGSPLHF	TGTGCCAGCAGTGAACTCGGGGTTGGTTCACCCCTCCACTTC
many	TRBD1	TRBV7-9	TRBJ2-7	CASSGQGSTYEQYF	TGTGCCAGCAGCGGACAGGGGTCAACCTACGAGCAGTACTTC
few	-	TRBV25-1	TRBJ2-3	CASSESIGKTQYF	TGTGCCAGCAGTGAATCGATAGGGAAAACGCAGTATTTT
-	-	TRBV2	TRBJ2-3	CASILVERGTDTQYF	TGTGCCAGCATTTTAGTAGAGCGGGGCACAGATACGCAGTATTTT
-	-	TRBV15	TRBJ2-1	CATSEADSYNEQFF	TGTGCCACCAGCGAAGCGGATTCCTACAATGAGCAGTTCTTC
many	-	TRBV5-6	TRBJ2-5	CASSPNRLSQETQYF	TGTGCCAGCAGCCCCAACAGACTGAGTCAAGAGACCCAGTACTTC
-	-	TRBV29-1	TRBJ2-1	CSVKGVVRYEQFF	TGCAGCGTTAAAGGGGTAGTGCGGTATGAGCAGTTCTTC
-	TRBD1	TRBV12-3/TRBV12-4	TRBJ2-5	CASSLRQGQETQYF	TGTGCCAGCAGTTTGAGACAGGGTCAAGAGACCCAGTACTTC
-	-	TRBV7-9	TRBJ1-3	CASSRQTGNTIYF	TGTGCCAGCAGCCGACAGACTGGAAACACCATATATTTT
many	-	TRBV5-4	TRBJ1-4	CASSLDGSGLFF	TGTGCCAGCAGCTTGGACGGGAGCGGACTGTTTTTT
-	TRBD1	TRBV10-3	TRBJ1-2	CAISPGQGIDNGYTF	TGTGCCATCAGCCCGGGACAGGGAATTGATAATGGCTACACCTTC
-	TRBD1	TRBV27	TRBJ1-2	CASSFLGQGSWGYTF	TGTGCCAGCAGTTTCCTAGGACAGGGTAGCTGGGGCTACACCTTC
few	-	TRBV28	TRBJ1-6	CASISRLASSNSPLHF	TGTGCCAGCATATCTCGTTTAGCCTCGTCTAATTCACCCCTCCACTTT
-	TRBD1	TRBV20-1	TRBJ2-7	CSARGGTGKTYEQYF	TGCAGTGCTAGGGGCGGGACAGGGAAAACCTACGAGCAGTACTTC
-	-	TRBV29-1	TRBJ1-5	CSVTTGFGNQPQHF	TGCAGCGTTACTACAGGGTTCGGCAATCAGCCCCAGCATTTT
many	-	TRBV24-1	TRBJ1-2	CATSGGTDYGYTF	TGTGCCACCAGTGGAGGGACGGACTATGGCTACACCTTC
-	TRBD1	TRBV2	TRBJ2-5	CASRGTGETQYF	TGTGCCAGCAGGGGGACAGGAGAGACCCAGTACTTC
-	TRBD2	TRBV10-3	TRBJ2-7	CAIASGLAYEQCF	TGTGCTATAGCCTCGGGACTAGCCTACGAGCAGTGCTTC
once	-	TRBV5-1	TRBJ1-2	CASSLTVQNYGYTF	TGCGCCAGCAGCTTGACAGTTCAAAACTATGGCTACACCTTC
-	-	TRBV15	TRBJ1-5	CATSIRAAQGGNQPQHF	TGTGCCACCAGCATAAGGGCCGCACAGGGTGGCAATCAGCCCCAGCATTTT
few	-	TRBV24-1	TRBJ2-7	CATSDHAWGEQYF	TGTGCCACCAGTGACCACGCTTGGGGCGAGCAGTACTTC
-	TRBD1	TRBV5-6	TRBJ1-2	CASSLPPGTGAYGYTF	TGTGCTAGCAGCTTACCCCCGGGGACAGGGGCGTATGGCTACACCTTC
many	-	TRBV24-1	TRBJ2-1	CATMVRNEQFF	TGTGCCACCATGGTCAGGAATGAGCAGTTCTTC
-	TRBD1	TRBV28	TRBJ2-7	CASSFTGTDDYEQYF	TGTGCCAGCAGTTTTACCGGGACAGATGACTACGAGCAGTACTTC
-	-	TRBV28	TRBJ1-2	CASSLLQTDGYTF	TGTGCCAGCAGTTTATTACAGACCGACGGCTACACCTTC
few	-	TRBV7-9	TRBJ1-6	CASSFATTSPLHF	TGTGCCAGCAGCTTCGCCACAACTTCACCCCTCCACTTT
many	-	TRBV11-1	TRBJ1-3	CASSLGSPQTPSHTIYF	TGTGCCAGCAGTTTAGGAAGTCCACAGACTCCGAGCCACACCATATATTTT
once	-	TRBV6-2/TRBV6-3	TRBJ2-5	CASSYPATQYF	TGTGCCAGCAGTTACCCAGCGACCCAGTACTTC
-	-	TRBV2	TRBJ2-7	CASSPQFSRHYEQYF	TGTGCCAGCAGCCCCCAATTCTCGCGACACTACGAGCAGTACTTC
once	-	TRBV6-5	TRBJ1-6	CASSYNAGGGSPLHF	TGTGCCAGCAGTTATAATGCCGGAGGGGGATCACCCCTCCACTTT
few	TRBD1	TRBV29-1	TRBJ1-2	CSVEVWQGEGYTF	TGCAGCGTTGAGGTCTGGCAGGGGGAAGGCTACACCTTC
many	-	TRBV19	TRBJ1-2	CASSMWGETYYGYTF	TGTGCCAGTAGTATGTGGGGGGAGACCTACTATGGCTACACCTTC
once	-	TRBV7-7	TRBJ2-3	CASSLSPSSTDTQYF	TGTGCCAGCAGCTTAAGCCCGTCTAGCACAGATACGCAGTATTTT
-	TRBD2	TRBV7-2	TRBJ2-5	CAGRTRRGETQYF	TGTGCCGGCCGGACTAGGAGGGGAGAGACCCAGTACTTC
-	-	TRBV19	TRBJ1-2	CASSMLFTGLDYGYTF	TGTGCCAGTAGTATGCTCTTCACAGGGTTGGACTATGGCTACACCTTC
many	-	TRBV19	TRBJ1-5	CASSMSEGDQPQHF	TGTGCCAGTAGTATGTCGGAGGGGGATCAGCCCCAGCATTTT
-	-	TRBV7-2	TRBJ2-7	CASSLAIQLLYEQYF	TGTGCCAGCAGCTTAGCAATTCAGCTCCTCTACGAGCAGTACTTC
-	-	TRBV29-1	TRBJ2-1	CSVERGSSYNEQFF	TGCAGCGTTGAACGGGGTAGCTCCTACAATGAGCAGTTCTTC
many	TRBD2	TRBV29-1	TRBJ2-7	CSVRGGPYEQYF	TGCAGCGTACGGGGGGGGCCCTACGAGCAGTACTTC
once	-	TRBV12-5	TRBJ2-7	CASGLSGLARRYEQYF	TGTGCTAGTGGTTTGAGCGGGCTAGCTCGGCGGTACGAGCAGTACTTC
once	-	TRBV7-3	TRBJ1-5	CASSSQDPEGQSNQPQHF	TGTGCCAGCAGCTCACAGGATCCGGAGGGGCAGAGCAATCAGCCCCAGCATTTT
-	-	TRBV19	TRBJ2-5	CASSIIVGAETQYF	TGTGCCAGTAGTATAATCGTGGGGGCCGAGACCCAGTACTTC
-	TRBD1	TRBV7-9	TRBJ2-7	CASSPGQGANEQYF	TGTGCCAGCAGCCCCGGACAGGGGGCGAACGAGCAGTACTTC
-	-	TRBV18	TRBJ2-7	CASATVTDEQYF	TGTGCCAGCGCGACAGTGACCGACGAGCAGTACTTC
-	TRBD1	TRBV20-1	TRBJ2-1	CSARATGTDEQFF	TGCAGTGCTAGAGCGACAGGGACCGATGAGCAGTTCTTC
-	-	TRBV7-9	TRBJ2-7	CASSSRPSSEQYF	TGTGCCAGCAGCTCCCGACCCTCATCGGAGCAGTACTTC
-	-	TRBV6-1	TRBJ1-2	CASSPRVGGYTF	TGTGCCAGCAGTCCCAGGGTGGGCGGCTACACCTTC
-	-	TRBV5-4	TRBJ1-2	CASSTTSYGYTF	TGTGCCAGCAGCACGACAAGCTATGGCTACACCTTC
-	TRBD1	TRBV24-1	TRBJ2-7	CATRNAGTGVDEQYF	TGTGCCACCAGAAACGCCGGGACAGGGGTCGACGAGCAGTACTTC
few	-	TRBV19	TRBJ2-7	CASTPRGLYEQYF	TGTGCCAGTACCCCTAGGGGCCTCTACGAGCAGTACTTC
-	-	TRBV11-2	TRBJ2-7	CASSRTQDRHYEQYF	TGTGCCAGCAGCCGAACCCAGGACCGCCATTACGAGCAGTACTTC
-	-	TRBV2	TRBJ2-7	CASAYQVGPYEQYF	TGTGCCAGCGCCTACCAGGTAGGCCCCTACGAGCAGTACTTT
few	-	TRBV2	TRBJ1-2	CARRSNYGYTF	TGTGCCAGACGGAGTAACTATGGCTACACCTTC
many	-	TRBV13	TRBJ1-2	CASSQGRDTNYGYTF	TGTGCCAGCAGCCAGGGGCGGGATACTAACTATGGCTACACCTTC
-	TRBD1	TRBV7-2	TRBJ2-7	CASSLVRTGWNEQYF	TGTGCCAGCAGCTTAGTGCGGACAGGGTGGAACGAGCAGTACTTC
-	-	TRBV7-4	TRBJ2-7	CASSLVASRRYEQYF	TGTGCCAGCAGCTTAGTCGCCAGCAGAAGGTACGAGCAGTACTTC
few	TRBD1	TRBV2	TRBJ1-2	CASSEIGQGSYGYTF	TGTGCCAGCAGTGAAATCGGACAGGGATCCTATGGCTACACCTTC
-	-	TRBV15	TRBJ2-1	CATSRDYYNEQFF	TGTGCCACCAGCAGAGACTACTACAATGAGCAGTTCTTC
many	-	TRBV7-9	TRBJ2-5	CASTLSGLETQYF	TGTGCCAGCACCTTAAGCGGCTTGGAGACCCAGTACTTC